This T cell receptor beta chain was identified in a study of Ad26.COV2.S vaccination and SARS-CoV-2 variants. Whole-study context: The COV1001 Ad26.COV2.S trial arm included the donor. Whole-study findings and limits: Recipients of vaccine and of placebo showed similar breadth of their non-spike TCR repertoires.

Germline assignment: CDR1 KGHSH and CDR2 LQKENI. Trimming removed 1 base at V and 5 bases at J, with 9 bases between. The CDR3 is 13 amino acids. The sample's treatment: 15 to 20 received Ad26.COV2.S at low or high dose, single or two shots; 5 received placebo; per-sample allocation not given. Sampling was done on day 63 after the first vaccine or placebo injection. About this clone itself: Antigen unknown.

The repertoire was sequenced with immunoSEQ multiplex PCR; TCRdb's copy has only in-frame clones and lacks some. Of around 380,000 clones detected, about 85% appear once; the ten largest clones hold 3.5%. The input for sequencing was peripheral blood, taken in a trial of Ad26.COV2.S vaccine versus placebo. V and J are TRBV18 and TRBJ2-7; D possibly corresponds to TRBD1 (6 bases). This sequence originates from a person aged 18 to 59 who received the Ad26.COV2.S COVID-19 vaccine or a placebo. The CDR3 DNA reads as TGTGCCAGCTCACCACGGGGGCCTAACGAGCAGTACTTC. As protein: CASSPRGPNEQYF. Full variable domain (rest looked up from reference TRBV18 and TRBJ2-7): NAGVMQNPRHLVRRRGQEARLRCSPMKGHSHVYWYRQLPEEGLKFMVYLQKENIIDESGMPKERFSAEFPKEGPSILRIQQVVRGDSAAYFCASSPRGPNEQYFGPGTRLTVT.